Shown below are 7 T cell receptor beta chains from a single sample sequenced in a study of tumor-infiltrating lymphocytes in localized non-small cell lung cancer. Profiling relied on immunoSEQ multiplex PCR, and the TCRdb table lists in-frame clones only, not all of them. The sample contains 15,000 to 20,000 clones, over 70% of which appear only once. Material: lung tumor tissue. All receptors come from a human donor with non-small cell lung cancer.

The V gene is TRBV6-1, the J gene TRBJ2-7; perhaps TRBD1 as D (7 bases). V gave up 3 bases and J gave up 0 bases, with 18 bases separating them. Per germline, CDR1 MNHNS and CDR2 SASEGT. This CDR3 spans 17 amino acids. The CDR3 sequence: CASSEYGGTAFSYEQYF. The CDR3 DNA reads TGTGCCAGCAGTGAGTACGGCGGGACAGCCTTCTCCTACGAGCAGTACTTC.

The V gene is TRBV4-3, the J gene TRBJ2-1, with D possibly being TRBD1 (5 bases). The germline gives CDR1 LGHNA, CDR2 YSLEER. The CDR3 totals 15 residues. Trimming took 4 bases from V and 0 from J, leaving 10 bases between them. The CDR3 nucleotides read TGCGCCAGCAGCCTCCAAAGGGGCTCCTACAATGAGCAGTTCTTC. Its translation is CASSLQRGSYNEQFF.

This clone was detected only a few times. V gene TRBV5-6 combines with J gene TRBJ2-7; 8 bases line up with TRBD2. The ends lost 0 bases at V and 4 bases at J; junction bases unmatched: 9. The length of the CDR3 is 16 residues. Germline V gene data show CDR1 as SGHDT and CDR2 as YYEEEE. The CDR3 loop is CASSLVLREVEYEQYF. As DNA, the CDR3 is TGTGCCAGCAGCTTGGTTTTGCGGGAGGTGGAGTACGAGCAGTACTTC.

The chain carries TRBV7-2 and TRBJ1-4, with D unresolved. The CDR3 consists of 14 residues. V lost 5 bases and J lost 8, with 15 bases in between. Germline loops: CDR1 SGHTA, CDR2 FQGNSA. The CDR3 is CASSPNHGYEKLFF. The CDR3 region has the DNA TGTGCCAGCAGCCCCAATCACGGATACGAAAAACTGTTTTTT.

The V gene is TRBV9, the J gene TRBJ1-2; TRBD1 is a possible D gene (5 bases). The CDR3 runs 15 residues. Germline CDR1 SGDLS, CDR2 YYNGEE. V shed 7 bases and J shed 0 bases, with 16 bases lying between them. The CDR3 reads CASSRDGGANYGYTF. In DNA, the CDR3 is TGTGCCAGCTCCAGGGATGGAGGGGCTAACTATGGCTACACCTTC.

The chain uses TRBV14 and TRBJ1-5; D is ambiguous. The V gene lost 4 bases and the J gene lost 0 bases, with 7 bases spanning the gap. This CDR3 spans 14 amino acids. Per the germline V gene, CDR1 is SGHDN and CDR2 is FVKESK. The CDR3 loop reads CASSRPGSNQPQHF. DNA for the CDR3: TGTGCCAGCAGCCGCCCGGGTAGCAATCAGCCCCAGCATTTT.

The chain joins TRBV2 to TRBJ2-7, with D possibly being TRBD1 (5 bases). CDR1 SNHLY and CDR2 FYNNEI come from the germline V gene. This CDR3 has 12 residues. Trimming pared 7 bases from V and 5 bases from J, leaving 12 bases between. CDR3 coding DNA: TGTGCCAGCAACAAGGGGCTAGACGAGCAGTACTTC. This encodes CASNKGLDEQYF.